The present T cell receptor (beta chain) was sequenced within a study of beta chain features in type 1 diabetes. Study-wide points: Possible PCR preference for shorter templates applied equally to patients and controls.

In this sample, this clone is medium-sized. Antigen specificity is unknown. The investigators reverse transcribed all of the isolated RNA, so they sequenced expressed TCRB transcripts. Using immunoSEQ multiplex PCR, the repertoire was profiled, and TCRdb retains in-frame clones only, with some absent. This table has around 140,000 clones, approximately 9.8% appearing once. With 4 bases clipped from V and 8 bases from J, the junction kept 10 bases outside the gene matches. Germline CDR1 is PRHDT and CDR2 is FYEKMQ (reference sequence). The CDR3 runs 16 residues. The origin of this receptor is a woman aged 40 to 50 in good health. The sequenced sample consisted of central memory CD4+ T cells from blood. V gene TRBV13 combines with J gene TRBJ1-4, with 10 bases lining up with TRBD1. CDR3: CASSSDRGRTREKLFF. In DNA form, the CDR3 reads TGTGCCAGCAGCTCCGACAGGGGGCGAACTCGGGAAAAACTGTTTTTT.